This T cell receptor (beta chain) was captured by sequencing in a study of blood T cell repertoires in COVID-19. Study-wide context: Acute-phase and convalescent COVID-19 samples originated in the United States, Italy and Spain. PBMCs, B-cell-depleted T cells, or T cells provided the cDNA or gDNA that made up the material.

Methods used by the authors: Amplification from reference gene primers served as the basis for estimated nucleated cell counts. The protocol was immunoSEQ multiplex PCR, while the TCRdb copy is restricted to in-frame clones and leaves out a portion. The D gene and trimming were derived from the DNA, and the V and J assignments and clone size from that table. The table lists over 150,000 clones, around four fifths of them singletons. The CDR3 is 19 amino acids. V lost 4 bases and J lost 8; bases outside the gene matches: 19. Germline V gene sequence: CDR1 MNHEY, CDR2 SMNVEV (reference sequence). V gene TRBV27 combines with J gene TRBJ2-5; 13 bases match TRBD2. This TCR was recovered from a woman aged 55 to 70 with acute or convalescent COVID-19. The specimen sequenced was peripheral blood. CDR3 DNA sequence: TGTGCCAGCAGTTCGCCGACTAGCGGGGGGAGAATGGGCATAAAAACCCAGTACTTC. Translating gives CASSSPTSGGRMGIKTQYF.